This TCR beta chain was recovered during a study of blood T cell repertoires in COVID-19. Study-wide background: The United States, Italy and Spain were the sources of the acute and convalescent COVID-19 samples. T cells, B-cell-depleted T cells, or PBMCs provided the cDNA or gDNA that served as material.

In the source study's methods: Quantification of nucleated cells was approximated via reference gene primer amplification. Generated by immunoSEQ multiplex PCR, the TCRdb table keeps only in-frame clones and is missing some. V and J calls and clone size follow that table, whereas D and trimming were derived from the DNA. The repertoire includes around 140,000 clones, 81% of them detected once, and almost 8.5% sits in the top ten. This clonotype originated in a woman aged 55-69 years with active or convalescent COVID-19. Sequenced sample: peripheral blood.

CDR3 in amino acids: CATSSGFFGYTF. CDR3 sequence (DNA): TGTGCCACCTCTTCGGGTTTTTTTGGCTACACCTTC. The chain carries TRBV3-1 (or the pseudogene TRBV3-2) and TRBJ1-2; D gene uncertain. CDR1 LGHDT and CDR2 YNNKEL come from the germline V gene (reference sequence). V lost 10 bases, J lost 7 bases, and 16 bases lay in between. The CDR3 has 12 residues.